Below, 21 T cell receptor beta chains from the same sample are listed, as sequenced in a study of T cell clonality in common variable immunodeficiency. Measured with immunoSEQ multiplex PCR; TCRdb has only the in-frame clones, and not every one. The sample holds tens of thousands of clones, and no clone turns up only once. The sample was peripheral blood mononuclear cells. The receptors originated from a person between 18 and 75 years old in good health.

A few counts support this clone. The sequenced part of the CDR3 DNA is TGTGCCAGCAGAGCCGACGGGGCCTACGAG. Its protein product is CASRADGAYE. The full CDR3 reads CASRADGAYEQYF. V usage is TRBV2 and J usage is TRBJ2-7; the D gene is possibly TRBD2 (5 bases). With the read ending 3 residues before the CDR3 end, the germline J gene is used to fill in that end. CDR3 size: 13 residues. V dropped 6 bases and J dropped 2 bases, with 11 bases sitting between them. The germline CDR1 and CDR2 sequences are SNHLY and FYNNEI.

This clone was seen ten or more times. The sequenced fragment ends 3 residues before the CDR3 boundary, so the rest is inferred from the germline J gene. This chain connects TRBV7-9 to TRBJ2-1, with D unresolved. Germline lookup yields CDR1 SEHNR and CDR2 FQNEAQ (reference sequence). Trimming stripped 5 bases from V and 9 bases from J, with 8 bases between. The CDR3 totals 11 residues. The CDR3 reads CASSQLREQFF. The DNA read from the CDR3 is TGTGCCAGCAGCCAACTCCGTGAG.

The sample holds many counts of this clone. The read terminates 3 residues before the CDR3 end, so the remaining end is supplied by the germline J gene. The rearrangement links TRBV6-4 to TRBJ2-2; TRBD1 aligns across 9 bases. The CDR3 totals 16 residues. With 0 bases clipped from V and 5 bases from J, the junction kept 4 bases outside the gene matches. The germline V gene has CDR1 MRHNA and CDR2 SNTAGT. The part of the CDR3 DNA that was read is TGTGCCAGCAGTGACTCGGACAGGGGAGTGACCGGGGAG. Protein: CASSDSDRGVTGE. The CDR3 in full is CASSDSDRGVTGELFF.

For this clone: Sequencing ends 3 residues short of the CDR3 end; the germline J gene provides the rest. The J gene is TRBJ2-4, the V gene TRBV7-2, with TRBD2 as a possible D gene (5 bases). CDR3 length: 15 residues. Germline V gives CDR1 SGHTA, CDR2 FQGNSA. The CDR3: CASSPGIASNQPQYF. The CDR3 DNA, read in part, is TGTGCCAGCAGCCCTGGGATTGCTAGCAATCAGCCT.

On this clone: The read is 3 residues too short to cover the CDR3 end, so that end is filled in from the germline J gene. The chain uses TRBV5-1 and TRBJ2-3; 10 bases are shared with TRBD1. The V segment lost 7 bases and the J segment 5 bases; nucleotides outside the gene matches: 10. The CDR3 runs to 15 residues. CDR1 and CDR2 from the germline V gene are SGHRS and YFSETQ. The CDR3 reads CASEPGQGWEDTQYF. The part of the CDR3 DNA that was read is TGCGCCAGCGAACCGGGACAGGGGTGGGAAGATACG.

This clone was found a few times. Sequencing ends 3 residues short of the CDR3 end; the germline J gene provides the rest. Other DNA sequences of this sample code for an identical CDR3. The chain uses TRBV30 and TRBJ1-3, with 8 bases that match TRBD1. Germline V gene data show CDR1 as GTSNPN and CDR2 as SVGIG (reference sequence). The CDR3 consists of 12 residues. CDR3 bases read: TGTGCCTGGAGTGGGACAGGGAGCACT. This encodes CAWSGTGST. The full CDR3 reads CAWSGTGSTIYF.

For this clone: The read ends 3 residues before the CDR3 terminus; that terminus is restored from the germline J gene. This chain links TRBV18 with TRBJ2-4; D possibly corresponds to TRBD1 (6 bases). CDR1 is KGHSH and CDR2 is LQKENI in the germline V gene. The CDR3 consists of 13 residues. The DNA read from the CDR3 is TGTGCCAGCTCAAGGGACAACATCTATGGT. Amino acids: CASSRDNIYG. The whole CDR3 region reads CASSRDNIYGQYF. Supplemented by reference TRBV18 and TRBJ2-4, the full variable domain reads NAGVMQNPRHLVRRRGQEARLRCSPMKGHSHVYWYRQLPEEGLKFMVYLQKENIIDESGMPKERFSAEFPKEGPSILRIQQVVRGDSAAYFCASSRDNIYGQYFGAGTRLSVL.

This clone has at least ten counts. The read ends 3 residues shy of where the CDR3 ends; the end is completed using the germline J gene. The genes are TRBV19 and TRBJ1-2; 9 bases agree with TRBD1. V trimming: 5 bases; J trimming: 6 bases; junction bases outside the gene matches: 19. CDR3 length: 18 residues. Germline CDR1 LNHDA, CDR2 SQIVND (reference sequence). CDR3 DNA, as far as it was read: TGTGCCAGTAGTGCAAATCCCCTCAACAGGGGGCGTAAGGATGGC. Protein sequence: CASSANPLNRGRKDG. The whole CDR3 is CASSANPLNRGRKDGYTF.

This clone was seen repeatedly, ten times or more. The read finishes 3 residues shy of the CDR3 end, and the germline J gene is used to complete it. The V gene is TRBV5-4, the J gene TRBJ1-2; 8 nucleotides match TRBD1. From germline, CDR1 is SGHNT and CDR2 YYREEE (reference sequence). The length of the CDR3 is 16 residues. The sequenced part of the CDR3 DNA is TGTGCCAGCAGCTCAAGACAGGGGCGCCTTCCCTACGAC. It specifies CASSSRQGRLPYD. The complete CDR3 protein is CASSSRQGRLPYDYTF.

This clone was counted between two and nine times. Read coverage stops 3 residues before the CDR3 terminus; the germline J gene supplies the remainder. This sequence joins TRBV30 and TRBJ2-2, with D hard to call. The CDR3 has 13 residues. Germline loops: CDR1 GTSNPN, CDR2 SVGIG (reference sequence). This chain's CDR3 is CAWSFARDSPLFF. The sequenced CDR3 bases are TGTGCCTGGAGTTTCGCTAGAGATTCACCG. Complete variable domain (other parts from reference TRBV30 and TRBJ2-2): SQTIHQWPATLVQPVGSPLSLECTVEGTSNPNLYWYRQAAGRGLQLLFYSVGIGQISSEVPQNLSASRPQDRQFILSSKKLLLSDSGFYLCAWSFARDSPLFFGEGSRLTVL.

This clone was picked up many times. The sequenced fragment ends 3 residues before the CDR3 boundary, so the rest is inferred from the germline J gene. The V and J genes are TRBV29-1 and TRBJ2-1, with TRBD1 matching over 7 bases. The length of the CDR3 is 13 residues. V was clipped by 7 bases and J by 6 bases; unmatched bases: 9. The germline V gene has CDR1 SQVTM and CDR2 ANQGSEA. CDR3 loop: CSATGPTANEQFF. Incomplete CDR3 DNA: TGCAGCGCGACAGGGCCCACGGCCAATGAG.

In its sample, this clone was seen many times. The sequenced fragment ends 3 residues before the CDR3 boundary, so the rest is inferred from the germline J gene. The rearrangement uses TRBV4-2 and TRBJ2-7; D assignment may be TRBD1 or TRBD2 (5 bases each). The germline gives CDR1 LGHNA, CDR2 YNFKEQ. The germline V and J ends were trimmed by 4 bases and 4 bases, with 11 bases remaining between them. The CDR3 runs 13 residues. CDR3 amino acids: CASSPEGQYEQYF. CDR3 bases read: TGTGCCAGCAGCCCCGAGGGGCAGTACGAG.

This clone was counted at least ten times. The read gets to within 3 residues of the CDR3 end, and the germline J gene fills in the rest. The J gene is TRBJ2-1, the V gene TRBV20-1; 10 bases are a match to TRBD2. V dropped 4 bases and J dropped 3; count of bases not matched to a gene: 3. The CDR3 is made up of 14 amino acids. CDR1 DFQATT and CDR2 SNEGSKA come from the germline V gene (reference sequence). CDR3 loop: CSATVAGGYNEQFF. The sequenced part of the CDR3 DNA is TGCAGTGCTACCGTAGCGGGAGGCTACAATGAG.

There are many counts of this clone. The missing CDR3 end, 3 residues past where the read stops, is filled in from the germline J gene. J is TRBJ2-7 and V is TRBV30; the D gene is possibly TRBD1 (5 bases). V lost 2 bases and J lost 3, with 5 bases in between. CDR3 length: 11 residues. CDR1 is GTSNPN, CDR2 SVGIG, per germline (reference sequence). The sequenced CDR3 bases are TGTGCCTGGAGTCAGGGCTACGAG. It translates to CAWSQGYE. The whole CDR3 is CAWSQGYEQYF.

Ten or more counts support this clone. From the germline J gene comes the end of the CDR3, since the read stops 3 residues before it. The chain carries TRBV4-2 and TRBJ2-7, with 15 positions matching TRBD2. Trimming cost V 2 bases and J 4 bases; bases outside gene matches: 3. Per the germline V gene, CDR1 is LGHNA and CDR2 is YNFKEQ. This CDR3 contains 16 residues. The covered CDR3 bases are TGTGCCAGCAGCCAATTGGGACTAGCGGGAGGATACGAG. This gives the protein CASSQLGLAGGYE. The CDR3 reads in full as CASSQLGLAGGYEQYF.

This clone has at least ten counts. The read comes to an end 3 residues before the CDR3 does, leaving the germline J gene to fill in the end. The chain combines TRBV30 with TRBJ2-1, with D uncertain. The germline V gene has CDR1 GTSNPN and CDR2 SVGIG (reference sequence). The CDR3 runs 13 residues. V lost 3 bases, J lost 9 bases, and 15 bases lay in between. The CDR3: CAWSGDTGGEQFF. CDR3 bases read: TGTGCCTGGAGCGGTGACACTGGTGGTGAG.

This clone was observed at least ten times. Read data end 3 residues before the CDR3 end; the end is taken from the germline J gene. V is TRBV20-1 and J is TRBJ2-2, with TRBD1 matching 9 bases. This CDR3 has 14 residues. Germline V CDR1 and CDR2: DFQATT, SNEGSKA (reference sequence). CDR3 DNA, as far as it was read: TGCAGTGCTAGCCCGGGACAGGGAGGAGAAAAG. Its translation: CSASPGQGGEK. The whole CDR3 sequence reads CSASPGQGGEKLFF.

This clone was observed at least ten times. The observed sequence ends 3 residues before the CDR3 terminus, with the missing tail filled in from the germline J gene. The genes are TRBV7-3 and TRBJ2-2; the D gene is possibly TRBD2 (5 bases). CDR3 size: 14 residues. V lost 3 bases to trimming and J lost 6 bases, with 11 bases between them. CDR1 is SGHTA and CDR2 is FQGTGA in the germline V gene. The CDR3 bases that were read are TGTGCCAGCAGCTTTTATCCGGGGTCCGGGGAG. Translating gives CASSFYPGSGE. The full CDR3 protein is CASSFYPGSGELFF. Based on the CDR3 plus reference TRBV7-3 and TRBJ2-2, the full variable domain is GAGVSQTPSNKVTEKGKYVELRCDPISGHTALYWYRQSLGQGPEFLIYFQGTGAADDSGLPNDRFFAVRPEGSVSTLKIQRTERGDSAVYLCASSFYPGSGELFFGEGSRLTVL.

At least ten counts were recorded for this clone. The CDR3 goes on 3 residues after the read ends, and that part is filled in from the germline J gene. The rearrangement joins TRBV18 to TRBJ1-4; no firm D call. Trimming cost V 2 bases and J 4 bases, with 14 bases left between them. Germline CDR1 KGHSH, CDR2 LQKENI. The length of the CDR3 is 16 residues. The CDR3 reads CASSPSPDSLNEKLFF. The CDR3 DNA, read in part, is TGTGCCAGCTCACCAAGTCCAGACTCCCTTAATGAAAAA.

CDR3 residues: CASSPGQGNYGQYF. The sequenced CDR3 bases are TGTGCCAGCAGCCCGGGACAGGGGAACTATGGT. This chain links TRBV7-3 with TRBJ2-4, with 10 bases lining up with TRBD1. The read ends 3 residues shy of where the CDR3 ends; the end is completed using the germline J gene. The germline V gene encodes CDR1 SGHTA and CDR2 FQGTGA. The CDR3 has 14 residues.

This clone was found many times. The read terminates 3 residues before the CDR3 end, so the remaining end is supplied by the germline J gene. The V gene is TRBV15, the J gene TRBJ2-1; a possible D gene is TRBD1 (6 bases). V was pared by 0 bases and J by 8 bases, with 20 bases between. CDR3 length: 17 amino acids. Germline assignment: CDR1 LNHNV and CDR2 YYDKDF (reference sequence). The chain's CDR3 is CATSRDGQPSRGDEQFF. The covered CDR3 bases are TGTGCCACCAGCAGAGATGGACAGCCCTCTCGGGGCGATGAG.